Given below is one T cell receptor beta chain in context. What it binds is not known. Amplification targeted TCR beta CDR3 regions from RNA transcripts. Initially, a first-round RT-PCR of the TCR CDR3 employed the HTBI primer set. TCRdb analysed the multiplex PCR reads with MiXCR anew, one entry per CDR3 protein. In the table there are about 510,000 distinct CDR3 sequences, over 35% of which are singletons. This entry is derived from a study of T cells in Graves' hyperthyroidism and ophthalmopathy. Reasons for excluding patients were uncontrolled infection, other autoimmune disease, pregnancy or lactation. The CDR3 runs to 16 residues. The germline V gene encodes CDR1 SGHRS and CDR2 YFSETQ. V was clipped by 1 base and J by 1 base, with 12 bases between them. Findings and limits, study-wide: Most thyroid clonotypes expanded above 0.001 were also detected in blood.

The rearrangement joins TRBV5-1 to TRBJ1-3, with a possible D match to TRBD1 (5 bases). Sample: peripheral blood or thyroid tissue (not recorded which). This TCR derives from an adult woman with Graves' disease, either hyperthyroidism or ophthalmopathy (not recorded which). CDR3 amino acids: CASSLYGGMSGNTIYF. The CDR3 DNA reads TGCGCCAGCAGCTTGTATGGGGGGATGTCTGGAAACACCATATATTTT. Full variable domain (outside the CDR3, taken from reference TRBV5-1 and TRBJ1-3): KAGVTQTPRYLIKTRGQQVTLSCSPISGHRSVSWYQQTPGQGLQFLFEYFSETQRNKGNFPGRFSGRQFSNSRSEMNVSTLELGDSALYLCASSLYGGMSGNTIYFGEGSWLTVV.